This T cell receptor beta chain emerged from a study of cytomegalovirus exposure and HLA in healthy donors. PCR was performed using 60 Vbeta and 13 Jbeta primers. Sequencing was performed with immunoSEQ multiplex PCR; in TCRdb, only in-frame clones are kept and a portion is missing. Of over 150,000 clones in the sample, over 75% were seen once. Between the trimmed V and J ends, which lost 4 bases and 0 bases, there was a span of 10 bases. CDR3 length: 14 residues. Germline V gene data show CDR1 as SNHLY and CDR2 as FYNNEI. V and J are TRBV2 and TRBJ2-7; a possible D gene is TRBD1 (6 bases). This clonotype was sampled from a woman aged 18-30 years in good health and CMV-seronegative. Sequenced: PBMCs. The chain's CDR3 is CASSGVGHSYEQYF. The CDR3 nucleotides read TGTGCCAGCAGTGGGGTGGGACACTCCTACGAGCAGTACTTC.